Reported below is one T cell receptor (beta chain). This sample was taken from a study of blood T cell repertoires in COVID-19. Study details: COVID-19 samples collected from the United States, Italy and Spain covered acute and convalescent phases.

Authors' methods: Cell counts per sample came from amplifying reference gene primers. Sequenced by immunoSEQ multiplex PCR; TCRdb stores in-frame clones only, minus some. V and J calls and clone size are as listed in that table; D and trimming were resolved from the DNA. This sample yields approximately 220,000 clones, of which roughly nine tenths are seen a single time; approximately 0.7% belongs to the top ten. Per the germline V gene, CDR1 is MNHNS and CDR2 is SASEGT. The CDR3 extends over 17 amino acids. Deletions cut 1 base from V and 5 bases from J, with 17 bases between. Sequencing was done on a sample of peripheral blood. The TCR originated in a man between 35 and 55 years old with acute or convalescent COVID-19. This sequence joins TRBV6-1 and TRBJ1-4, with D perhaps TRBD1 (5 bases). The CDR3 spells CASSEGEAGWENEKLFF. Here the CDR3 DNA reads TGTGCCAGCAGTGAAGGGGAGGCAGGGTGGGAAAATGAAAAACTGTTTTTT.